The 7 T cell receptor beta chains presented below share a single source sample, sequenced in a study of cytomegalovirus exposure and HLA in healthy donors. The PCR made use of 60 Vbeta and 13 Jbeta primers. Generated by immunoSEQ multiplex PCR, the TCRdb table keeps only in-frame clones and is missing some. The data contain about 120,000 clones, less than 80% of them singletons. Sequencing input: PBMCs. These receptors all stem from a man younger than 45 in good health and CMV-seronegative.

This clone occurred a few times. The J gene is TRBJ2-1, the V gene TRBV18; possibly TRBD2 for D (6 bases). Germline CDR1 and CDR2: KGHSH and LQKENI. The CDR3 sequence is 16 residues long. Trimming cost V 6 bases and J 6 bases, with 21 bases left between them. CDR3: CASSPPRGLSLNEQFF. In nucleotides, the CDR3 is TGTGCCAGCTCCCCCCCGCGGGGACTCTCCCTCAATGAGCAGTTCTTC.

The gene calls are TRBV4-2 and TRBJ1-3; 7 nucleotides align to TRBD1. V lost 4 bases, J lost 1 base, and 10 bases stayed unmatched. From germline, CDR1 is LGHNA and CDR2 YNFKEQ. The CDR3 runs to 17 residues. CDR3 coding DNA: TGTGCCAGCAGCCCGACGGGGACAGAACTTTCTGGAAACACCATATATTTT. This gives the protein CASSPTGTELSGNTIYF.

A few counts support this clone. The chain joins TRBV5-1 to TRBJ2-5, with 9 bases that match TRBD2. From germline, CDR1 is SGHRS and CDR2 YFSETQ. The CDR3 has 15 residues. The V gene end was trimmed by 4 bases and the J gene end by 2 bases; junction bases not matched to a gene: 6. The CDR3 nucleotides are TGCGCCAGCAGCCATGTAGCGGGAGCACAAGAGACCCAGTACTTC. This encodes CASSHVAGAQETQYF.

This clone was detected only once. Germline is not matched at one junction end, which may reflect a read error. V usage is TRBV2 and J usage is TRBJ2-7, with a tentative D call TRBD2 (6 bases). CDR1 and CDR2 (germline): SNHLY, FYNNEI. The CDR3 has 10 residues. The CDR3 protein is CASSQGLPCF. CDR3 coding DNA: TGTGCCAGCAGCCAGGGACTCCCTTGCTTC.

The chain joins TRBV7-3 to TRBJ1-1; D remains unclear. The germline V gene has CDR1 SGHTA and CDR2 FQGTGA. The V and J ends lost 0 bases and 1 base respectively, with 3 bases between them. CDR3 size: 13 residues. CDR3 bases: TGTGCCAGCAGCTTAACCGGGAACACTGAAGCTTTCTTT. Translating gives CASSLTGNTEAFF.

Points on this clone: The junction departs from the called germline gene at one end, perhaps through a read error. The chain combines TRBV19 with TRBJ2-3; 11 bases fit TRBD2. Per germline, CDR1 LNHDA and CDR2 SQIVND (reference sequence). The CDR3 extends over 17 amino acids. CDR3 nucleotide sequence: TGTGCCAGTAGTATAGGACTAGCGGGGAGGAGCACGGATACGCAGTATTTT. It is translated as CASSIGLAGRSTDTQYF.

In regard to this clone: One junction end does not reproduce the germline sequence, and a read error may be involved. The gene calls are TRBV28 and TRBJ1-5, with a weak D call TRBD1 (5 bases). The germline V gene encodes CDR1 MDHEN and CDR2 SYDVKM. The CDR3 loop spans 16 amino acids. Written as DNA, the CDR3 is TGTGCCCGCAGTTTATTTACGGGGGTCGGGAATCAGCCCCAGCATTTT. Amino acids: CARSLFTGVGNQPQHF. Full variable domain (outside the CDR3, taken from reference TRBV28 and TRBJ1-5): DVKVTQSSRYLVKRTGEKVFLECVQDMDHENMFWYRQDPGLGLRLIYFSYDVKMKEKGDIPEGYSVSREKKERFSLILESASTNQTSMYLCARSLFTGVGNQPQHFGDGTRLSIL.